This T cell receptor beta chain was captured in a study of graft-versus-host responses after intestinal transplantation. Study-wide background: Grafts were multivisceral, liver-intestinal, or isolated intestinal. The study gave all recipients anti-thymocyte globulin induction, then tacrolimus and steroids for roughly 3 years. Whole-study findings and limits: Some GvH clones were seen earlier in gut or blood, suggesting intestinal origin.

This clone was seen a single time. What it binds is not known. Sequenced by immunoSEQ multiplex PCR; TCRdb stores in-frame clones only, minus some. The sample gives 98,000 or so clones, around 86% of which show up once; about 1.5% is in the top ten. The TCR comes from a human patient who received an intestinal transplant, so some T cells may come from the graft donor. The starting material was PBMCs, obtained 255 days after intestinal transplant.

CDR3 residues: CASSLDPLTRDRGYNEQFF. The CDR3, as DNA: TGTGCCAGCAGCTTAGACCCCTTAACCCGGGACAGGGGATACAATGAGCAGTTCTTC. The rearrangement links TRBV11-2 to TRBJ2-1; 10 bases match TRBD1. The CDR3 loop spans 19 amino acids. The J segment lost 4 bases and the V segment lost 0 bases, leaving 12 bases of the junction unmatched. The germline V gene encodes CDR1 SGHAT and CDR2 FQNNGV.